The next 22 T cell receptor beta chains were all read from a single sample in a study of CD8 T cells in ankylosing spondylitis (dated by TCRdb to between 2016 and 2019). Libraries were built with 5' RACE. The sequencing machine was an Illumina HiSeq 2500. In-frame beta chains were kept once TCRdb had trimmed the public reads at Q25 with fastp and called clones with MiXCR. Entries are consolidated by CDR3 protein sequence, retaining the most common genes and DNA. The table for this sample lists 200,000 to 250,000 distinct CDR3 sequences; around 8% of them were counted only once. Approximately 5% of the sample rests with the top ten. The sample taken for sequencing was blood, either unsorted or a sorted T cell fraction (not recorded which). The receptors shown here come from a female donor with ankylosing spondylitis or in good health (not recorded which).

The table lists this clonotype with many counts. The rearrangement links TRBV20-1 to TRBJ2-7, with 8 bases identical to TRBD2. V trimming: 6 bases; J trimming: 0 bases; junction bases outside the gene matches: 4. CDR1 and CDR2 from the germline V gene are DFQATT and SNEGSKA (reference sequence). The CDR3 covers 13 residues. The CDR3 nucleotides are TGCAGTGCACCGGGAGGGGGCTCCTACGAGCAGTACTTC. This encodes CSAPGGGSYEQYF.

This clonotype was found many times. The chain links TRBV7-2 to TRBJ2-3; D is ambiguous. Germline V gene sequence: CDR1 SGHTA, CDR2 FQGNSA. V shed 1 base and J shed 4 bases, with 12 bases lying between them. This CDR3 region has 15 residues. The CDR3 nucleotides are TGTGCCAGCAGCTTAGAGGTCGCCTTCCCAGATACGCAGTATTTT. Protein product: CASSLEVAFPDTQYF. The variable domain in full, completed from reference TRBV7-2 and TRBJ2-3, reads GAGVSQSPSNKVTEKGKDVELRCDPISGHTALYWYRQSLGQGLEFLIYFQGNSAPDKSGLPSDRFSAERTGGSVSTLTIQRTQQEDSAVYLCASSLEVAFPDTQYFGPGTRLTVL.

This clonotype occurred many times. V is TRBV6-1 and J is TRBJ2-7, with a possible D match to TRBD2 (6 bases). Trimming stripped 8 bases from V and 5 bases from J, with 16 bases between. CDR1 is MNHNS and CDR2 is SASEGT in the germline V gene. The CDR3 spans 13 residues. The CDR3 bases are TGTGCCAGCTCCGGGACTGCGCGAGACGAGCAGTACTTC. It codes for CASSGTARDEQYF.

As to this clonotype: A much larger clone is a single base away; this may be a read error. The CDR3 region has the DNA TGTGTCACCAGCAGAGTTGCGGGAGGGTACGAGCAGTACTTC. It encodes CVTSRVAGGYEQYF. The chain combines TRBV15 with TRBJ2-7; 9 nucleotides agree with TRBD2. This CDR3 has 14 amino acids. Germline CDR1 and CDR2: LNHNV and YYDKDF (reference sequence).

Many counts were recorded for this clonotype. The chain combines TRBV6-2 or TRBV6-3 with TRBJ1-5, with TRBD1 as a possible D gene (6 bases). Trimming shortened V by 2 bases and J by 4 bases, and 12 bases separated the two germline ends. This CDR3 is built from 15 residues. Germline V gives CDR1 MNHEY, CDR2 SVGEGT. CDR3 bases: TGTGCCAGCAGTTACCCGGGACAACTTAATCAGCCCCAGCATTTT. Protein: CASSYPGQLNQPQHF.

In its sample, this clonotype was seen many times. This chain links TRBV24-1 with TRBJ2-1; the D gene is possibly TRBD2 (7 bases). CDR1 and CDR2 from the germline V gene are KGHDR and SFDVKD. V shed 3 bases and J shed 7 bases, with 15 bases lying between them. The CDR3 is made up of 15 amino acids. Here the CDR3 DNA reads TGTGCCACCAGTGATGTCGGAGGGGGGGAAAATGAGCAGTTCTTC. This sequence encodes CATSDVGGGENEQFF.

This clonotype was detected many times. The gene calls are TRBV5-6 and TRBJ2-7; D is possibly TRBD2 (5 bases). CDR1 and CDR2 (germline): SGHDT, YYEEEE. The CDR3 loop spans 12 amino acids. V was clipped by 2 bases and J by 4 bases, with 7 bases between them. DNA for the CDR3: TGTGCCAGCAGCTTCTCGGGGTACGAGCAGTACTTC. Amino acids: CASSFSGYEQYF.

The rearrangement uses TRBV7-9 and TRBJ2-1; D is unresolved. This CDR3 has 12 residues. Germline V gene lookup returns CDR1 SEHNR and CDR2 FQNEAQ (reference sequence). The V and J ends lost 9 bases and 5 bases respectively, with 11 bases between them. The CDR3 DNA reads TGTGCCAGTTGCCGGAGAAACAATGAGCAGTTCTTC. The encoded protein is CASCRRNNEQFF.

This clonotype was detected many times. V usage is TRBV11-3 and J usage is TRBJ2-2; D remains unclear. The CDR3 runs 13 residues. Trimming pared 4 bases from V and 7 bases from J, leaving 10 bases between. Germline CDR1 reads SGHNT; CDR2 reads YENEEA. CDR3 DNA: TGTGCCAGCAGCTCCGGACGGGTCGGGGAGCTGTTTTTT. It codes for CASSSGRVGELFF.

In its sample, this clonotype was seen many times. V is TRBV3-1 and J is TRBJ2-1; 12 bases match TRBD2. Germline trimming cut 1 base from V and 8 bases from J; bases unmatched to any gene: 9. Germline V gene data show CDR1 as LGHDT and CDR2 as YNNKEL (reference sequence). This CDR3 contains 17 residues. The CDR3 loop is CASSQGRLAGVNDEQFF. CDR3 DNA: TGTGCCAGCAGCCAAGGGAGACTAGCGGGAGTAAACGATGAGCAGTTCTTC.

This clonotype has at least ten counts. The V gene is TRBV20-1, the J gene TRBJ1-6; a weak D match, TRBD1 (5 bases). This CDR3 is built from 13 residues. The germline V gene encodes CDR1 DFQATT and CDR2 SNEGSKA (reference sequence). V lost 6 bases and J lost 9, with 15 bases in between. The CDR3 DNA is TGCAGTGCCCGGGGCAGGGAGTTTTCACCCCTCCACTTT. It encodes CSARGREFSPLHF.

There are many counts of this clonotype. V gene TRBV10-2 combines with J gene TRBJ2-2, with D hard to call. Deletions cut 2 bases from V and 4 bases from J, with 11 bases between. Germline lookup yields CDR1 WSHSY and CDR2 SAAADI. The CDR3 has 15 residues. The CDR3 sequence is CASSEKQVLTGELFF. Here the CDR3 DNA reads TGCGCCAGCAGTGAGAAGCAAGTACTCACCGGGGAGCTGTTTTTT.

The sample holds a few counts of this clonotype. This chain uses TRBV7-2 with TRBJ2-1, with D hard to call. The germline CDR1 and CDR2 sequences are SGHTA and FQGNSA. The CDR3 is made up of 13 amino acids. V lost 2 bases to trimming and J lost 3 bases, with 5 bases between them. CDR3 residues: CASSLPVYNEQFF. The CDR3 DNA follows: TGTGCCAGCAGCTTACCTGTCTACAATGAGCAGTTCTTC.

This clonotype occurred many times. This chain uses TRBV10-3 with TRBJ2-1; 7 bases are shared with TRBD1. Per the germline V gene, CDR1 is ENHRY and CDR2 is SYGVKD. Unmatched junction bases numbered 6, after V lost 9 bases and J lost 7 bases. CDR3 length: 12 amino acids. In DNA, the CDR3 is TGTGCCATGTCTGAGACAGGGAATGAGCAGTTCTTC. This gives the protein CAMSETGNEQFF.

At least ten counts were recorded for this clonotype. The V and J genes are TRBV7-3 and TRBJ2-2, with TRBD2 identical over 12 bases. Germline values: CDR1 SGHTA, CDR2 FQGTGA. The junction had 7 bases not matched to a gene; V was cut back by 5 bases and J by 6 bases. The CDR3 runs 16 residues. Here the CDR3 reads CASSPRLAGVAGELFF. The CDR3 DNA is TGTGCCAGCAGCCCCCGACTAGCGGGAGTGGCCGGGGAGCTGTTTTTT.

This clonotype has at least ten counts. This rearrangement joins TRBV29-1 to TRBJ1-3; 9 bases align to TRBD1. The ends lost 1 base at V and 3 bases at J; junction bases unmatched: 4. Germline CDR1 is SQVTM and CDR2 is ANQGSEA. The CDR3 length is 15 residues. The CDR3 DNA is TGCAGCGTTGAAGTTGGACAGGGGATTGGAAACACCATATATTTT. Its translation: CSVEVGQGIGNTIYF.

The chain combines TRBV11-2 with TRBJ2-7, with a weak D call TRBD2 (6 bases). Germline V CDR1 and CDR2: SGHAT, FQNNGV. The CDR3 sequence is 17 residues long. With 6 bases removed from V and 6 bases from J, the gap between germline ends came to 27 bases. CDR3 protein: CASSSRDLPSFYCEQYF. CDR3 coding DNA: TGTGCCAGCAGTTCCCGGGACTTACCGTCTTTCTACTGCGAGCAGTACTTC. Full variable domain (outside the CDR3, taken from reference TRBV11-2 and TRBJ2-7): EAGVAQSPRYKIIEKRQSVAFWCNPISGHATLYWYQQILGQGPKLLIQFQNNGVVDDSQLPKDRFSAERLKGVDSTLKIQPAKLEDSAVYLCASSSRDLPSFYCEQYFGPGTRLTVT.

This clonotype was counted between two and nine times. The J gene is TRBJ2-1, the V gene TRBV10-2; 8 positions match TRBD1. V was clipped by 2 bases and J by 7 bases; unmatched bases: 1. The CDR3 extends over 13 amino acids. Germline loops: CDR1 WSHSY, CDR2 SAAADI. The DNA for the CDR3 is TGCGCCAGCAGTGAGGACAGGGGAAATGAGCAGTTCTTC. This translates into CASSEDRGNEQFF.

The table lists this clonotype with many counts. The chain links TRBV27 to TRBJ2-7, with D possibly matching TRBD1 (6 bases). Per germline, CDR1 MNHEY and CDR2 SMNVEV (reference sequence). Trimming left V 5 bases short and J 3 bases short, with 17 bases between. This CDR3 is 15 amino acids long. The chain's CDR3 is CASSPHPGQVYEQYF. The DNA of the CDR3 is TGTGCCAGCAGTCCGCATCCGGGACAAGTCTACGAGCAGTACTTC.

This clonotype was seen at least ten times. The chain recombines TRBV7-9 with TRBJ2-1; D ambiguous. Germline CDR1 SEHNR, CDR2 FQNEAQ (reference sequence). The CDR3 consists of 12 residues. Trimming shortened V by 5 bases and J by 7 bases, and 9 bases separated the two germline ends. As DNA, the CDR3 is TGTGCCAGCAGCCCGGCGGTGAATGAGCAGTTCTTC. Amino acid sequence: CASSPAVNEQFF.

In this sample, this clonotype turned up a few times. The chain recombines TRBV7-9 with TRBJ2-7, with 8 nucleotides matching TRBD1. This CDR3 comprises 14 residues. The junction had 6 bases not matched to a gene; V was cut back by 5 bases and J by 3 bases. The germline gives CDR1 SEHNR, CDR2 FQNEAQ (reference sequence). The CDR3 sequence is CASSATGGIYEQYF. The CDR3 DNA reads as TGTGCCAGCAGCGCCACAGGGGGAATCTACGAGCAGTACTTC. Complete variable domain (other parts from reference TRBV7-9 and TRBJ2-7): DTGVSQNPRHKITKRGQNVTFRCDPISEHNRLYWYRQTLGQGPEFLTYFQNEAQLEKSRLLSDRFSAERPKGSFSTLEIQRTEQGDSAMYLCASSATGGIYEQYFGPGTRLTVT.

This clonotype was found a few times. A much larger clonotype is one base distant, so this may be a read error. The chain employs TRBV12-3 or TRBV12-4 and TRBJ2-3; D gene unclear. This CDR3 is 17 amino acids long. Trimming pared 5 bases from V and 0 bases from J, leaving 18 bases between. CDR3 DNA sequence: TGTGCCAGCAGTGTGGGATCAAGCCCCATCAGCACAGATACGCAGTATTTT. Translated, it gives CASSVGSSPISTDTQYF.